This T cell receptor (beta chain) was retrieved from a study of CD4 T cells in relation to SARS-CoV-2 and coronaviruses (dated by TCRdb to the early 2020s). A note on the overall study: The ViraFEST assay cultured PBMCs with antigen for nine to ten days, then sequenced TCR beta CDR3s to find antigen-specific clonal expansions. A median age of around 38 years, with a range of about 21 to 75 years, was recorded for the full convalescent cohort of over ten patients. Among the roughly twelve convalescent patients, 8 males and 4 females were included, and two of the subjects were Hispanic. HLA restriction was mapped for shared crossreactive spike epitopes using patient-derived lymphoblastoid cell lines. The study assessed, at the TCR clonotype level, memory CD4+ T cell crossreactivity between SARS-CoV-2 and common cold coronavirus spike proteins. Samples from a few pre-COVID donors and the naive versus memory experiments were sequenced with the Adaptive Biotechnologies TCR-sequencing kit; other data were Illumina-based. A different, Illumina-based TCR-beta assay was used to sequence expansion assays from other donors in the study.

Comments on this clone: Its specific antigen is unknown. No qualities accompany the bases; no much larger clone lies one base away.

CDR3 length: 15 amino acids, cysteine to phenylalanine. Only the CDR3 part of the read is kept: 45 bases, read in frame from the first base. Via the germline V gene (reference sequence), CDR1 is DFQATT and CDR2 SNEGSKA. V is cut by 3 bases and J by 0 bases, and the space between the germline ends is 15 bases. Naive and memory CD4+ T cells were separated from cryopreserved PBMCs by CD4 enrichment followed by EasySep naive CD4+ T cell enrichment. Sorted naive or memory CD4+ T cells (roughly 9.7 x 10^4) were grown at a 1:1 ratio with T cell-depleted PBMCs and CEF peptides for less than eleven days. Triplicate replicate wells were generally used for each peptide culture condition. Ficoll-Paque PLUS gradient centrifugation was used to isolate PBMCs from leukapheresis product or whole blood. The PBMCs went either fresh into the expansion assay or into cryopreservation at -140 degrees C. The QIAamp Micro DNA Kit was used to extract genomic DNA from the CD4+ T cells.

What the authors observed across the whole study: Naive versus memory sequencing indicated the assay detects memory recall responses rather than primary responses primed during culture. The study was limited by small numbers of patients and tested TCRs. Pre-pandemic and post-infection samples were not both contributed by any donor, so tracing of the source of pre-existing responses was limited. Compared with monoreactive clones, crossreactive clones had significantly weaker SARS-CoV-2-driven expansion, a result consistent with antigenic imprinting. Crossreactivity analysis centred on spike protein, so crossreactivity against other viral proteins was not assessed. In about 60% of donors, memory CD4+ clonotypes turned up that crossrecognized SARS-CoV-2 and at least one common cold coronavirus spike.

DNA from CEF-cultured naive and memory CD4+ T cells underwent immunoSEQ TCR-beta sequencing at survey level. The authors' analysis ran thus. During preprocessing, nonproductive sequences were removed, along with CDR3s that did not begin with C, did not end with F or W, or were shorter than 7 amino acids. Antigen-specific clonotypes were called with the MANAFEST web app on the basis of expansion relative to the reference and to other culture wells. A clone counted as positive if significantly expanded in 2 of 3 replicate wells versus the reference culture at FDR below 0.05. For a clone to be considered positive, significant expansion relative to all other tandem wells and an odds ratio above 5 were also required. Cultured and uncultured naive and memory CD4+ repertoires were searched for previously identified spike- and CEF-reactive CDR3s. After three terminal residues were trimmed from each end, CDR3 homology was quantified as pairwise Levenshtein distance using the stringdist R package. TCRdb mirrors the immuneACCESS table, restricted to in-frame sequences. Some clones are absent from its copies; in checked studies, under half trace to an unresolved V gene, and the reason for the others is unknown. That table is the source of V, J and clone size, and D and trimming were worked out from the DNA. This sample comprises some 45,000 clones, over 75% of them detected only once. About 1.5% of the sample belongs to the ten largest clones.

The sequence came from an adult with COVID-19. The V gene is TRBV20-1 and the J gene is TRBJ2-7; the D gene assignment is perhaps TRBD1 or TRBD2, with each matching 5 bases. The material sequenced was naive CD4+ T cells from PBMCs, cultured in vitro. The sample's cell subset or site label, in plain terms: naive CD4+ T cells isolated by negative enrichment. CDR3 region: CSASLKAGSSYEQYF. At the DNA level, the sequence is TGCAGTGCTAGTTTAAAAGCAGGGAGCTCCTACGAGCAGTACTTC.